The clone carrying this T cell receptor (beta chain) came up a few times. Its specificity is unknown. A multiplex PCR was run with 60 Vbeta primers and 13 Jbeta primers. TCRdb keeps only in-frame clones here, not all; method: immunoSEQ multiplex PCR. The sample holds around 110,000 clones, roughly 69% seen once. V lost 5 bases to trimming and J lost 4 bases, with 11 bases between them. From germline, CDR1 is LGHNA and CDR2 YNFKEQ. This CDR3 contains 14 residues. The sample comes from a study of cytomegalovirus exposure and HLA in healthy donors. General study findings and limits: Upon later analysis, TCR association rates were observed to vary by HLA locus, being highest for DRB1 and lowest for HLA-C.

V gene TRBV4-2 combines with J gene TRBJ2-2, with D maybe TRBD1 (6 bases). This sequence originates from a woman aged 40 to 50 in good health and CMV-seropositive. Input material: PBMCs. CDR3 nucleotide sequence: TGTGCCAGCAGCTCACTACAGGGCACCGGGGAGCTGTTTTTT. This encodes CASSSLQGTGELFF.